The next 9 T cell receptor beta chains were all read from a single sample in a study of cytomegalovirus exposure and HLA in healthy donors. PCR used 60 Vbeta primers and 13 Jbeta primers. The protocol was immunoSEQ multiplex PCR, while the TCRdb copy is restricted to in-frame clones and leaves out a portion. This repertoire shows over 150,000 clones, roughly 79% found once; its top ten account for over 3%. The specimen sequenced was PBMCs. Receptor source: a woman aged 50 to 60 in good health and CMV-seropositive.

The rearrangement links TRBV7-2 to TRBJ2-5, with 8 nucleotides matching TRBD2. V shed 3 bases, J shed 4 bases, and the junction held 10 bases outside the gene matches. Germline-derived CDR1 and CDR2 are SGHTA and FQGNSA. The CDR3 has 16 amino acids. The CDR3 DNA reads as TGTGCCAGCAGCTTGGTTTCGACTCGGGGGGGAGAGACCCAGTACTTC. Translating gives CASSLVSTRGGETQYF.

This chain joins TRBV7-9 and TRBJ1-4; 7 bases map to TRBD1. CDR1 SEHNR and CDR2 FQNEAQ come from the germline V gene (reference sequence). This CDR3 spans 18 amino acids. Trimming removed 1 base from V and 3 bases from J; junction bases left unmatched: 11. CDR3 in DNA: TGTGCCAGCAGCTTAGGTGCGGGCCGAGGGGGCCCTAATGAAAAACTGTTTTTT. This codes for CASSLGAGRGGPNEKLFF.

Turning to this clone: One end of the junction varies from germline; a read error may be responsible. CDR3 in amino acids: CSSSPYPPEKLFF. The CDR3 coding sequence is TGTTCCAGCAGCCCTTATCCCCCGGAAAAACTGTTTTTT. This chain connects TRBV7-9 to TRBJ1-4; D ambiguous. The germline V gene has CDR1 SEHNR and CDR2 FQNEAQ (reference sequence). The CDR3 loop spans 13 amino acids.

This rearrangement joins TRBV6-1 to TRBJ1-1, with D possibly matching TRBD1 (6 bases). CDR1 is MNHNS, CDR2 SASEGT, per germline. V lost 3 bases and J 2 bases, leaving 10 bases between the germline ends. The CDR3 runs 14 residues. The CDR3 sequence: CASSEWTANTEAFF. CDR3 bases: TGTGCCAGCAGTGAGTGGACAGCAAACACTGAAGCTTTCTTT.

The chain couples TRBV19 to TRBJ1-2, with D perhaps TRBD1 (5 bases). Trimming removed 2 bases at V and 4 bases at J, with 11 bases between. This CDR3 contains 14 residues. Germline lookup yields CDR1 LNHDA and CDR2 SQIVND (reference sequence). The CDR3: CASSITGGSYGYTF. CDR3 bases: TGTGCCAGTAGTATAACTGGGGGGTCCTATGGCTACACCTTC.

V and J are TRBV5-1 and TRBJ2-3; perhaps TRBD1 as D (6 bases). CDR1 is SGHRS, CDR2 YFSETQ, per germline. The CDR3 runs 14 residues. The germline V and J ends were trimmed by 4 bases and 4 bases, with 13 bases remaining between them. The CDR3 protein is CASSPQGSADTQYF. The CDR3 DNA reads TGCGCCAGCAGCCCCCAGGGGAGCGCAGATACGCAGTATTTT.

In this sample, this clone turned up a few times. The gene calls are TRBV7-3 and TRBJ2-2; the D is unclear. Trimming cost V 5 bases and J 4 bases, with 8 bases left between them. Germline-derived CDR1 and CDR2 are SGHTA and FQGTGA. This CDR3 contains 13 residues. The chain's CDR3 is CASSHRGTGELFF. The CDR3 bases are TGTGCCAGCAGCCATCGAGGCACCGGGGAGCTGTTTTTT. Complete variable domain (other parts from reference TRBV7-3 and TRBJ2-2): GAGVSQTPSNKVTEKGKYVELRCDPISGHTALYWYRQSLGQGPEFLIYFQGTGAADDSGLPNDRFFAVRPEGSVSTLKIQRTERGDSAVYLCASSHRGTGELFFGEGSRLTVL.

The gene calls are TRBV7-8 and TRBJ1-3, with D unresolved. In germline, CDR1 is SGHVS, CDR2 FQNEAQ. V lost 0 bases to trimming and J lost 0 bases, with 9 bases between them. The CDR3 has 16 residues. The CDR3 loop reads CASSLAYQVSGNTIYF. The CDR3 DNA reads TGTGCCAGCAGCTTAGCGTATCAGGTCTCTGGAAACACCATATATTTT.

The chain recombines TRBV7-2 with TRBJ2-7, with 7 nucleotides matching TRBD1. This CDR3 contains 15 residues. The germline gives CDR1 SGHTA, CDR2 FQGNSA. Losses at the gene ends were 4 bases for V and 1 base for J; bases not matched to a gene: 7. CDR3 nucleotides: TGTGCCAGCAGCTCCGGCCCGGGACAGTCCTACGAGCAGTACTTC. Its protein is CASSSGPGQSYEQYF. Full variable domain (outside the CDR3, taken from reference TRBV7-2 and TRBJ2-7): GAGVSQSPSNKVTEKGKDVELRCDPISGHTALYWYRQSLGQGLEFLIYFQGNSAPDKSGLPSDRFSAERTGGSVSTLTIQRTQQEDSAVYLCASSSGPGQSYEQYFGPGTRLTVT.